Listed below are T cell receptor beta chains from one sample, sequenced in a study of human T cells and chemical hapten exposure. TCRdb analysed the RACE reads with MiXCR anew, one entry per CDR3 protein. The data hold approximately 68,000 distinct CDR3 sequences, with 6.5% to 10% observed a single time. The source was whole blood, collected in connection with sensitization to the hapten diphenylcyclopropenone (DPC). The origin of the receptors is a woman in her forties or fifties with alopecia areata. Some clones in this sample may be carry-over from other donors' samples. The CDR3 runs from the conserved cysteine through the conserved F or W. A D gene is named only where the DNA matches it firmly. Where a row states a size, it is once, few, many or the class of an expanded clone; other rows omit it.

abundance	d_gene	v_gene	j_gene	CDR3aa	CDR3nt
.	.	TRBV7-9	TRBJ2-5	CASSLGDRETQYF	TGTGCCAGCAGCTTAGGGGATCGAGAGACCCAGTACTTC
many	TRBD1	TRBV12-3/TRBV12-4	TRBJ1-4	CASSSGQTLTTNEKLFF	TGTGCCAGCAGTTCGGGACAGACCCTAACAACTAATGAAAAACTGTTTTTT
few	.	TRBV7-6	TRBJ2-1	CASSISTNNEQFF	TGTGCCAGCAGCATAAGTACAAACAATGAGCAGTTCTTC
many	.	TRBV6-2/TRBV6-3	TRBJ1-1	CASTPLGLVTEAFF	TGTGCCAGCACCCCACTGGGGTTGGTCACTGAAGCTTTCTTT
few	.	TRBV25-1	TRBJ1-3	CASGLGSPNGNTIYF	TGTGCCAGCGGCTTAGGATCTCCGAATGGAAACACCATATATTTT
many	.	TRBV27	TRBJ1-1	CASSSHTEAFF	TGTGCCAGCAGTTCGCACACTGAAGCTTTCTTT
.	.	TRBV12-3/TRBV12-4	TRBJ2-4	CASSSAHRGDIQYF	TGTGCCAGCAGTTCCGCACACCGAGGGGACATTCAGTACTTC
many	.	TRBV15	TRBJ1-2	CATSSAGYGYTF	TGTGCCACCAGCAGTGCAGGCTATGGCTACACCTTC
few	.	TRBV5-1	TRBJ1-6	CASSLALQGSYNSPLHF	TGCGCCAGCAGCTTGGCCCTGCAGGGCTCCTATAATTCACCCCTCCACTTT
.	.	TRBV10-3	TRBJ2-1	CAISEAPVNEQFF	TGTGCCATCAGTGAAGCCCCGGTCAATGAGCAGTTCTTC
many	.	TRBV9	TRBJ1-6	CASSPAPHNSPLHF	TGTGCCAGCAGCCCCGCACCCCATAATTCACCCCTCCACTTT
few	.	TRBV4-3	TRBJ1-5	CASSQEGRGNQPQHF	TGCGCCAGCAGCCAAGAAGGCAGGGGCAATCAGCCCCAGCATTTT
.	TRBD1	TRBV5-1	TRBJ1-6	CASSKGQGGNSPLHF	TGCGCCAGCAGCAAGGGACAGGGAGGCAATTCACCCCTCCACTTT
few	TRBD2	TRBV29-1	TRBJ2-1	CSVAASGGRHPGIEQFF	TGCAGCGTTGCGGCTAGCGGGGGGCGCCACCCGGGTATTGAGCAGTTCTTC
.	.	TRBV12-3/TRBV12-4	TRBJ1-5	CASSQRQNQPQHF	TGTGCCAGCAGTCAGCGGCAGAATCAGCCCCAGCATTTT
.	.	TRBV12-3/TRBV12-4	TRBJ2-7	CASRPHLEQYF	TGTGCCAGCCGACCACACCTCGAGCAGTACTTC
.	.	TRBV5-5	TRBJ2-3	CASSLAPEGTQYF	TGTGCCAGCAGCTTGGCTCCGGAGGGTACGCAGTATTTT
many	.	TRBV12-3/TRBV12-4	TRBJ1-4	CASWDSNEKLFF	TGTGCCAGCTGGGATAGCAATGAAAAACTGTTTTTT
.	TRBD2	TRBV10-3	TRBJ2-3	CAISEKGGRAGTQYF	TGTGCCATCAGTGAGAAGGGCGGGAGGGCCGGTACGCAGTATTTT